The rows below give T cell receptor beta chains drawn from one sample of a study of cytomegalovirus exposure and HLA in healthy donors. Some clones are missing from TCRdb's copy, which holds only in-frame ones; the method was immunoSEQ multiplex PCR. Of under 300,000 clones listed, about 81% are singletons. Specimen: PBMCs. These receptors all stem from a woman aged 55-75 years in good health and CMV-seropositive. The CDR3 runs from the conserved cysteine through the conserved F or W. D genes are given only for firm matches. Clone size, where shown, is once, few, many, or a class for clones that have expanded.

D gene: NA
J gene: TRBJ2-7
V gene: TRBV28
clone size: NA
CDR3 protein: CASSARLEYEQYF
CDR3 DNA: TGTGCCAGCAGTGCAAGACTGGAATACGAGCAGTACTTC

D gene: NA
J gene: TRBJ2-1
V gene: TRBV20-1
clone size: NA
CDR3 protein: CSASLTPEQFF
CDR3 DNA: TGCAGTGCTAGTCTAACCCCTGAGCAGTTCTTC

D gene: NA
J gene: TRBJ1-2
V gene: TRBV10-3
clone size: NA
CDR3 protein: CAISERTANYGYTF
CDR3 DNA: TGTGCCATCAGTGAGAGGACAGCTAACTATGGCTACACCTTC

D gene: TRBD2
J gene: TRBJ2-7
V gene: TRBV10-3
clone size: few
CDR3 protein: CAISPRLAGGRPYEQYF
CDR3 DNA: TGTGCCATCAGCCCGAGGTTAGCGGGAGGCCGCCCCTACGAGCAGTACTTC

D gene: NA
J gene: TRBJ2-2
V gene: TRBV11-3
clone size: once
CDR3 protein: CASSENPGTGELFF
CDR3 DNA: TGTGCCAGCAGCGAGAACCCGGGGACCGGGGAGCTGTTTTTT

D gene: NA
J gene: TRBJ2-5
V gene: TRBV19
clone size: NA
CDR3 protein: CASSPNTRTHETQYF
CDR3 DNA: TGTGCCAGTAGCCCTAATACTCGGACACATGAGACCCAGTACTTC

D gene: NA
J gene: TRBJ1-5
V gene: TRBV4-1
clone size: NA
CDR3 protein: CASSQNPTVQPQHF
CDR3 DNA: TGCGCCAGCAGCCAAAACCCCACGGTCCAGCCCCAGCATTTT

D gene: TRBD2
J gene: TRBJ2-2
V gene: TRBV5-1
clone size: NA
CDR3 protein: CASSSGGLGTGELFF
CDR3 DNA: TGCGCCAGCAGTAGCGGGGGCCTGGGCACCGGGGAGCTGTTTTTT

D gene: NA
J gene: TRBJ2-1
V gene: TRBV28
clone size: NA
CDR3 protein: CASSPHPRSSYEQFF
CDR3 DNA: TGTGCCAGCAGTCCCCACCCTAGATCTAGCTATGAGCAGTTCTTC

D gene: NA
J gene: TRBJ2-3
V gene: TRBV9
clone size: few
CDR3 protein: CASSVGGPSTDTQYF
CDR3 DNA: TGTGCCAGCAGCGTAGGAGGGCCTAGCACAGATACGCAGTATTTT